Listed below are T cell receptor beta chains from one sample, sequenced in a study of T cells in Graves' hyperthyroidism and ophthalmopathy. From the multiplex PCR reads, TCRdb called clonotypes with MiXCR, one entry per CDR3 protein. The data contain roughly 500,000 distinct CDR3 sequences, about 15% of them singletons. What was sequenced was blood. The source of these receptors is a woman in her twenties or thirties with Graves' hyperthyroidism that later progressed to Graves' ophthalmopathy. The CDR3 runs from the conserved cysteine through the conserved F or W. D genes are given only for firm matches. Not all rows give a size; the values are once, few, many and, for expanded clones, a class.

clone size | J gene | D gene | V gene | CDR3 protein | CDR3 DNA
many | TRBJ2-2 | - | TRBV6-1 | CASSEAHRVGELFF | TGTGCCAGCAGTGAAGCACACCGGGTTGGGGAGCTGTTTTTT
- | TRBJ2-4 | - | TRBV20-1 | CSAAYASNIQYF | TGCAGTGCAGCCTACGCGTCGAACATTCAGTACTTC
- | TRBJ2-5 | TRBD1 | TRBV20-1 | CSANPGQGTQETQYF | TGCAGTGCTAACCCGGGACAGGGAACTCAAGAGACCCAGTACTTC
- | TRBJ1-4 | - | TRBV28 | CAIQAGWGEKLFF | TGTGCCATTCAAGCGGGGTGGGGAGAAAAACTGTTTTTT
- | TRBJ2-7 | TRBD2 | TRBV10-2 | CASSDSGIDGEQYF | TGCGCCAGCAGTGACAGCGGGATCGACGGCGAGCAGTACTTC
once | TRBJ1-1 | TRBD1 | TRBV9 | CASSDSWDRGGDTEAFF | TGTGCCAGCAGCGATAGTTGGGACAGGGGGGGGGACACTGAAGCTTTCTTT
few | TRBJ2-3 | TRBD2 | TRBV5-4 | CASSLDGPPGASGPITDTQYF | TGTGCCAGCAGCTTGGATGGACCCCCCGGGGCTAGCGGGCCGATCACAGATACGCAGTATTTT
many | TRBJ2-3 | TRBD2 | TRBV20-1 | CSAGGLAGITDTQYF | TGCAGTGCCGGGGGACTAGCGGGGATCACAGATACGCAGTATTTT
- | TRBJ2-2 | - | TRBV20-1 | CSARNLAAAGELFF | TGCAGTGCTAGAAACCTAGCTGCAGCGGGGGAGCTGTTTTTT
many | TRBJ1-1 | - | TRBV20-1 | CSAGSTGGTEAFF | TGCAGTGCTGGAAGTACGGGGGGCACTGAAGCTTTCTTT
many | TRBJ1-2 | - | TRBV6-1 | CASNPGRVTLANYGYTF | TGTGCCAGCAATCCCGGCAGGGTGACTTTAGCTAACTATGGCTACACCTTC
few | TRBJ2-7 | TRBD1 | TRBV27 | CASSSGTGTSGVGYEQYF | TGTGCCAGCAGTTCCGGGACAGGGACATCGGGAGTGGGATACGAGCAGTACTTC
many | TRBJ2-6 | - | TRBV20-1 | CSARQPYASGANVLTF | TGCAGTGCTAGACAACCGTATGCCTCTGGGGCCAACGTCCTGACTTTC
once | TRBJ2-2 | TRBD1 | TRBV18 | CASSLGQVANTGELFF | TGTGCCAGCTCACTGGGACAGGTGGCGAACACCGGGGAGCTGTTTTTT
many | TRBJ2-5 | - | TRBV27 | CASSSWGNQETQYF | TGTGCCAGCAGTAGCTGGGGAAACCAAGAGACCCAGTACTTC
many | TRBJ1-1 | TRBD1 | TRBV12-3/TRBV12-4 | CASSPKGRTGTTEAFF | TGTGCCAGCAGTCCCAAGGGGAGGACAGGAACCACTGAAGCTTTCTTT
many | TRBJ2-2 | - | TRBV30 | CAWSTGGELFF | TGTGCCTGGAGTACTGGCGGGGAGCTGTTTTTT
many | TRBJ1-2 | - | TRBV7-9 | CASSLDTDYGYTF | TGTGCCAGCAGCTTAGATACAGACTATGGCTACACCTTC
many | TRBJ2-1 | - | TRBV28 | CASNAASSYNEQFF | TGTGCCAGCAACGCAGCGAGCTCCTACAATGAGCAGTTCTTC
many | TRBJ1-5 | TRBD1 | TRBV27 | CASSLDRAYSNQPQHF | TGTGCCAGCAGTCTTGACAGGGCTTATAGCAATCAGCCCCAGCATTTT
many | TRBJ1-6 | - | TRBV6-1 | CASRPLQGYNSPLHF | TGTGCCAGCAGACCCCTACAGGGCTATAATTCACCCCTCCACTTT
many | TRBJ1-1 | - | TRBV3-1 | CASSQPQTTSEAFF | TGTGCCAGCAGCCAACCTCAAACGACGTCTGAAGCTTTCTTT
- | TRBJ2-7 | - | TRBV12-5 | CASGWHINYEQYF | TGTGCTAGTGGTTGGCACATAAACTACGAGCAGTACTTC
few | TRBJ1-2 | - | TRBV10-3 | CAISELEAGGYTF | TGTGCCATCAGTGAGCTGGAGGCAGGTGGCTACACCTTC
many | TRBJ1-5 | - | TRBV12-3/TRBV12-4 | CASSGTGPNQPQHF | TGTGCCAGCAGTGGAACAGGACCTAATCAGCCCCAGCATTTT
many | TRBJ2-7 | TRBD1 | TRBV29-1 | CSVLGQAVSYEQYF | TGCAGCGTCCTGGGACAGGCCGTCTCCTACGAGCAGTACTTC
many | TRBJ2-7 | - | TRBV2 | CASSEGPAEYF | TGTGCCAGCAGTGAAGGGCCAGCGGAGTACTTC
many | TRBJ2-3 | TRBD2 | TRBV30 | CAWSVILTSVGPDTQYF | TGTGCCTGGAGTGTCATCCTCACTAGCGTCGGCCCAGATACGCAGTATTTT
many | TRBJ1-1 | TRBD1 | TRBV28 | CASSRINGQGTSEAFF | TGTGCCAGCTCAAGAATTAACGGACAGGGAACTTCTGAAGCTTTCTTT
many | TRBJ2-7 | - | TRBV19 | CASSVPGYEQYF | TGTGCCAGTAGCGTTCCAGGCTACGAGCAGTACTTC
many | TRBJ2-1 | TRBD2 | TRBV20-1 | CSARRLAGGPNGNEQFF | TGCAGTGCTAGAAGGCTAGCGGGAGGGCCCAACGGGAATGAGCAGTTCTTC
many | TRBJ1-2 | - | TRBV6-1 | CASSEPGRLANYGYTF | TGTGCCAGCAGTGAGCCGGGCCGACTTGCTAACTATGGCTACACCTTC
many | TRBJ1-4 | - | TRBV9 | CASSVEGVEKLFF | TGTGCCAGCAGCGTAGAGGGAGTGGAAAAACTGTTTTTT
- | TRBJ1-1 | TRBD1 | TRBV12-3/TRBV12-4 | CASSMTGGGRNTEAFF | TGTGCCAGCAGTATGACAGGGGGAGGGAGAAACACTGAAGCTTTCTTT
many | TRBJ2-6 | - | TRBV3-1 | CASSQEIPYSGANVLTF | TGTGCCAGCAGCCAAGAAATTCCCTACTCTGGGGCCAACGTCCTGACTTTC
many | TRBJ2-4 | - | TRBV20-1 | CSARDPVENIQYF | TGCAGTGCTAGAGATCCAGTAGAAAACATTCAGTACTTC
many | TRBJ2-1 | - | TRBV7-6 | CASSLGANNEQFF | TGTGCCAGCAGCTTAGGAGCCAACAATGAGCAGTTCTTC
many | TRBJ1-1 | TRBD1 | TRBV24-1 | CATRQGSTEAFF | TGTGCCACACGACAGGGAAGCACTGAAGCTTTCTTT
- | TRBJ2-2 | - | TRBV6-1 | CATKPWLGLTGELFF | TGTGCCACCAAGCCCTGGCTGGGTCTTACCGGGGAGCTGTTTTTT
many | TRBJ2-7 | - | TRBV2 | CASNLTPASPYEQYF | TGTGCCAGCAACCTCACACCCGCTAGCCCCTACGAGCAGTACTTC
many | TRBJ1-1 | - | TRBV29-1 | CSVFPTTEAFF | TGCAGCGTTTTCCCAACGACTGAAGCTTTCTTT
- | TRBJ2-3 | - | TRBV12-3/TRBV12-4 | CASSLNRPPDTQYF | TGTGCCAGCAGTTTAAACAGACCGCCGGATACGCAGTATTTT
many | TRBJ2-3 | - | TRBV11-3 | CASSLELLTDTQYF | TGTGCCAGCAGCTTAGAATTGCTCACAGATACGCAGTATTTT
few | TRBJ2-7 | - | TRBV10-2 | CASSREVAVSYEQYF | TGCGCCAGCAGTCGTGAAGTAGCGGTTTCCTACGAGCAGTACTTC
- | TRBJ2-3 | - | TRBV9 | CASSQRGGGTGDTQYF | TGTGCCAGCAGCCAGCGAGGGGGCGGGACCGGAGATACGCAGTATTTT
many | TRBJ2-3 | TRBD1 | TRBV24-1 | CATSDQIQGARGTQYF | TGTGCCACCAGTGATCAAATTCAGGGGGCCCGTGGTACGCAGTATTTT
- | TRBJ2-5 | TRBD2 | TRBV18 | CASQTSAGAQETQYF | TGTGCCAGCCAGACGTCAGCGGGGGCCCAAGAGACCCAGTACTTC
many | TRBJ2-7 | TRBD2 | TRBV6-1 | CASSGSFGLAGERYEQYF | TGTGCCAGCAGTGGAAGCTTTGGACTAGCGGGAGAGAGGTACGAGCAGTACTTC
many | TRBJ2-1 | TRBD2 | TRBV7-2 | CASSWGLGSVEQFF | TGTGCCAGCAGCTGGGGACTAGGGTCGGTTGAGCAGTTCTTC
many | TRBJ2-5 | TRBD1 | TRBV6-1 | CASSPSMQGAETQYF | TGTGCCAGCAGTCCTTCTATGCAGGGGGCGGAGACCCAGTACTTC
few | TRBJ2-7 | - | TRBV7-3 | CASAYGGNYEQYF | TGTGCCAGCGCCTATGGGGGTAACTACGAGCAGTACTTC
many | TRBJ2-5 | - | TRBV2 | CASSESQETQYF | TGTGCCAGCAGTGAGTCCCAAGAGACCCAGTACTTC
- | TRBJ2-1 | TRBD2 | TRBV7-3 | CASSLGGTRSYNEQFF | TGTGCCAGCAGCTTAGGGGGGACTAGATCCTACAATGAGCAGTTCTTC
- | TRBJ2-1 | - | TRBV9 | CASSANGLSYNEQFF | TGTGCCAGCAGCGCCAACGGACTGTCATACAATGAGCAGTTCTTC
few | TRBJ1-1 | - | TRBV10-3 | CAIMGGDTEAFF | TGTGCCATCATGGGGGGGGACACTGAAGCTTTCTTT
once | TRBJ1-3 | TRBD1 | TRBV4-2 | CASSQRTGAGNTIYF | TGTGCCAGCAGCCAAAGGACAGGCGCAGGAAACACCATATATTTT
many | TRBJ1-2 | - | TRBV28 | CASSSSGQLYGYTF | TGTGCCAGCAGTTCAAGCGGACAGCTTTATGGCTACACCTTC
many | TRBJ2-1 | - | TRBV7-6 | CASSLAPGGSSYNEQFF | TGTGCCAGCAGCTTAGCGCCCGGCGGTAGCTCCTACAATGAGCAGTTCTTC
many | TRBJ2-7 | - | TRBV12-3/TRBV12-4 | CASRLEYEQYF | TGTGCCAGCAGGCTAGAGTACGAGCAGTACTTC